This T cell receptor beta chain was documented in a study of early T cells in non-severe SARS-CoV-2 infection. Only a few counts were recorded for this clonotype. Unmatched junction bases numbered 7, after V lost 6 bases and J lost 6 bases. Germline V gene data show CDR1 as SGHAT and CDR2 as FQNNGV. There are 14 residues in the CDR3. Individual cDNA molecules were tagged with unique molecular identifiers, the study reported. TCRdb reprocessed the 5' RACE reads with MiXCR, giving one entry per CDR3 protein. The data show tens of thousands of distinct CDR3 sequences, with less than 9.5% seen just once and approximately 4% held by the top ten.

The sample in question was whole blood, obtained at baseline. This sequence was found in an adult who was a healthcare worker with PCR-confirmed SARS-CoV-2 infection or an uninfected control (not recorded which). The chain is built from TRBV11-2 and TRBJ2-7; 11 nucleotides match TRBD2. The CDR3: CASSLIAGGSEQYF. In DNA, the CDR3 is TGTGCCAGCAGTTTAATAGCGGGAGGGAGCGAGCAGTACTTC.